These 22 T cell receptor beta chains share one sample of origin, sequenced in a study of cytomegalovirus exposure and HLA in healthy donors. Use of 60 Vbeta and 13 Jbeta primers characterized the PCR. Libraries were prepared by immunoSEQ multiplex PCR; TCRdb keeps only in-frame clonotypes and omits some of them. In the table there are around 110,000 clones, around two thirds of which are singletons. Sequenced input: PBMCs. Every receptor here comes from a woman aged 35 to 49 in good health and CMV-seropositive.

CDR3 coding DNA: TGTGCCAGCAGCTACGCTAGTTATGAGGACATTCAGTACTTC. Encoded protein: CASSYASYEDIQYF. The chain links TRBV5-6 to TRBJ2-4; D ambiguous. The germline V gene has CDR1 SGHDT and CDR2 YYEEEE. V was shortened by 3 bases and J by 8 bases, with 15 bases between the two germline ends. The CDR3 has 14 amino acids.

The sample holds a few counts of this clone. The rearrangement uses TRBV6-5 and TRBJ2-2; the match to TRBD2 covers 7 bases. The germline gives CDR1 MNHEY, CDR2 SVGAGI. CDR3 length equals 15 residues. V was pared by 4 bases and J by 4 bases, with 6 bases of the junction left unmatched. The CDR3 DNA reads TGTGCCAGCAGTTCCCCGAGGGAGGGCACCGGGGAGCTGTTTTTT. It encodes CASSSPREGTGELFF.

The V gene is TRBV2, the J gene TRBJ2-2, with 8 positions matching TRBD1. Germline CDR1 and CDR2: SNHLY and FYNNEI. The CDR3 is 13 residues long. With V trimmed by 6 bases and J by 8 bases, 5 bases remained unmatched. The CDR3: CASRDREAGELFF. CDR3 in DNA: TGTGCCAGCAGGGACAGGGAAGCGGGGGAGCTGTTTTTT.

The V gene is TRBV5-1, the J gene TRBJ2-1, with 12 bases that match TRBD2. The junction had 8 bases not matched to a gene; V was cut back by 0 bases and J by 7 bases. There are 17 residues in the CDR3. Germline values: CDR1 SGHRS, CDR2 YFSETQ. The CDR3: CASSLVPSGGAGNEQFF. The CDR3 DNA reads TGCGCCAGCAGCTTGGTCCCTAGCGGGGGGGCCGGGAATGAGCAGTTCTTC.

The chain is built from TRBV20-1 and TRBJ2-7; no reliable D call. Between the trimmed V and J ends, which lost 6 bases and 6 bases, there was a span of 9 bases. The CDR3 is made up of 10 amino acids. The germline gives CDR1 DFQATT, CDR2 SNEGSKA (reference sequence). CDR3 nucleotide sequence: TGCAGTGCCAATTTCCCCGAGCAGTACTTC. Amino acid sequence: CSANFPEQYF.

This rearrangement joins TRBV6-1 to TRBJ1-1; D is unclear. The V end was cut by 5 bases, the J end by 1 base, with 5 bases between. The CDR3 totals 12 residues. Germline V gives CDR1 MNHNS, CDR2 SASEGT. CDR3 nucleotides: TGTGCCAGCAGTCCAGAGAACACTGAAGCTTTCTTT. It is translated as CASSPENTEAFF.

Note on this clone: The junction does not match germline at one end; this may be a read error. The V gene is TRBV10-2, the J gene TRBJ1-4; 8 nucleotides align to TRBD1. From germline, CDR1 is WSHSY and CDR2 SAAADI. This CDR3 has 14 amino acids. Here the CDR3 reads CATSTGGTNEKLFF. DNA for the CDR3: TGCGCCACCAGTACAGGGGGGACTAATGAAAAACTGTTTTTT.

The CDR3 region is CASGQSNTGELFF. CDR3 DNA sequence: TGTGCTAGTGGACAGTCGAACACCGGGGAGCTGTTTTTT. The gene calls are TRBV12-5 and TRBJ2-2; no definite D call. The CDR3 is made up of 13 amino acids. The germline gives CDR1 LGHNT, CDR2 FRNRAP. The germline V and J ends were trimmed by 6 bases and 0 bases, with 5 bases remaining between them.

The V and J genes are TRBV6-6 and TRBJ2-7, with 8 bases fitting TRBD2. Germline-derived CDR1 and CDR2 are MNHNY and SVGAGI (reference sequence). This CDR3 has 15 amino acids. Trimming removed 6 bases from V and 6 bases from J; junction bases left unmatched: 13. The CDR3: CASRNLGGVHAEQYF. The CDR3 DNA is TGTGCCAGCAGGAACCTCGGGGGGGTGCACGCCGAGCAGTACTTC.

This rearrangement joins TRBV4-1 to TRBJ2-3; 8 nucleotides line up with TRBD2. Germline loops: CDR1 MGHRA, CDR2 YSYEKL. The J segment lost 6 bases and the V segment lost 0 bases, leaving 11 bases of the junction unmatched. The CDR3 loop spans 17 amino acids. The DNA of the CDR3 is TGCGCCAGCAGCCAAGAGGTAGCACGGGGGGGCGCGGATACGCAGTATTTT. Its protein is CASSQEVARGGADTQYF.

J is TRBJ2-5 and V is TRBV7-6; a weak D match, TRBD2 (6 bases). The DNA end is a closer match to TRBJ2-7, so the J assignment may be wrong. Germline loops: CDR1 SGHVS, CDR2 FNYEAQ. The CDR3 spans 15 residues. The CDR3 is CASSLVGGSAYEQYF. The CDR3 coding sequence is TGTGCCAGCAGCTTAGTTGGGGGGTCAGCCTACGAGCAGTACTTC.

The chain employs TRBV27 and TRBJ2-6, with a tentative D call TRBD1 (6 bases). V lost 4 bases and J 4 bases, leaving 11 bases between the germline ends. CDR1 MNHEY and CDR2 SMNVEV come from the germline V gene (reference sequence). CDR3 length equals 15 residues. The CDR3, as DNA: TGTGCCAGCAGTTCTACAGGGATCGGGGCCAACGTCCTGACTTTC. Translation gives CASSSTGIGANVLTF.

The chain joins TRBV29-1 to TRBJ2-4, with unresolved D. There are 13 residues in the CDR3. CDR1 and CDR2 from the germline V gene are SQVTM and ANQGSEA. V dropped 7 bases and J dropped 0 bases, with 10 bases sitting between them. The CDR3 sequence: CSAQVPAKNIQYF. The CDR3 DNA reads as TGCAGCGCCCAGGTCCCAGCCAAAAACATTCAGTACTTC.

V and J are TRBV18 and TRBJ2-5; D might be TRBD2 (6 bases). Germline lookup yields CDR1 KGHSH and CDR2 LQKENI. Trimming removed 5 bases at V and 2 bases at J, with 9 bases between. This CDR3 has 13 residues. The CDR3, as DNA: TGTGCCAGCTCAGGAGGGATACAAGAGACCCAGTACTTC. It translates to CASSGGIQETQYF.

CDR3 bases: TGTGCCAGCAGCCCAGGCCTTAACACCGGGGAGCTGTTTTTT. Protein sequence: CASSPGLNTGELFF. This sequence joins TRBV9 and TRBJ2-2; D ambiguous. Germline V lookup: CDR1 SGDLS, CDR2 YYNGEE. The ends were cut back, 4 bases at V and 2 bases at J, with 9 bases in the middle. The CDR3 extends over 14 amino acids.

This clone was seen more than once but under ten times. The J gene is TRBJ1-6, the V gene TRBV2, with TRBD1 matching over 7 bases. V gave up 4 bases and J gave up 5 bases; unmatched junction bases: 5. The germline gives CDR1 SNHLY, CDR2 FYNNEI. The CDR3 has 15 amino acids. The CDR3 sequence: CASSVRQGDNSPLHF. CDR3 coding DNA: TGTGCCAGCAGTGTGCGTCAGGGGGATAATTCACCCCTCCACTTT.

The chain joins TRBV5-4 to TRBJ2-3; D call uncertain. Trimming left V 5 bases short and J 0 bases short, with 4 bases between. The CDR3 extends over 12 amino acids. Germline V gene lookup returns CDR1 SGHNT and CDR2 YYREEE (reference sequence). CDR3 loop: CASSSSTDTQYF. Written as DNA, the CDR3 is TGTGCCAGCAGTTCTAGCACAGATACGCAGTATTTT.

The chain uses TRBV30 and TRBJ2-1; tentatively, D is TRBD1 (6 bases). CDR3 length: 16 amino acids. Germline lookup yields CDR1 GTSNPN and CDR2 SVGIG (reference sequence). Deletions cut 0 bases from V and 0 bases from J, with 12 bases between. The CDR3 is CAWSVRGLLSYNEQFF. The CDR3 DNA reads TGTGCCTGGAGTGTCAGGGGCTTACTCTCCTACAATGAGCAGTTCTTC.

The V gene is TRBV4-1, the J gene TRBJ2-3, with TRBD2 matching over 7 bases. Per germline, CDR1 MGHRA and CDR2 YSYEKL. With V trimmed by 3 bases and J by 7 bases, 16 bases remained unmatched. The CDR3 runs to 17 residues. In DNA form, the CDR3 reads TGCGCCAGCAGCCACGCACTAGCGCGGGGAGGGTTACATACGCAGTATTTT. It translates to CASSHALARGGLHTQYF.

The chain carries TRBV7-9 and TRBJ1-5; D not resolved. The V end was cut by 3 bases, the J end by 3 bases, with 9 bases between. The CDR3 runs to 14 residues. From germline, CDR1 is SEHNR and CDR2 FQNEAQ (reference sequence). CDR3 loop: CASSFGGPNQPQHF. CDR3 bases: TGTGCCAGCAGCTTTGGCGGGCCCAATCAGCCCCAGCATTTT.

V is TRBV6-5 and J is TRBJ2-1; D gene unclear. Germline loops: CDR1 MNHEY, CDR2 SVGAGI. Trimming stripped 5 bases from V and 9 bases from J, with 8 bases between. The CDR3 is 11 amino acids. CDR3 nucleotides: TGTGCCAGCAGTACCGAAGCTGAGCAGTTCTTC. It is translated as CASSTEAEQFF.

In DNA form, the CDR3 reads TGCAGTGCTACAGGGTCGGGCGGGGCCAACGTCCTGACTTTC. This encodes CSATGSGGANVLTF. The genes are TRBV29-1 and TRBJ2-6; a possible D gene is TRBD1 (6 bases). The germline CDR1 and CDR2 sequences are SQVTM and ANQGSEA. The CDR3 length is 14 residues.